This is a list of T cell receptor beta chains from one sample in a study of human T cells and chemical hapten exposure. TCRdb processed the RACE reads anew with MiXCR; each CDR3 protein has one entry. Among some 45,000 distinct CDR3 sequences listed, just under 9% were seen once. Source: whole blood, taken in connection with sensitization to the hapten diphenylcyclopropenone (DPC). The source of these receptors is a woman between 35 and 50 years old with alopecia areata. Some clones in this sample may be carry-over from other donors' samples. Both conserved end residues are part of each CDR3. Each record gives: V gene, D gene, CDR3 protein. A D gene is named only where the DNA matches it firmly.

TRBV27 TRBD1 CASSLSGQGAISNEKLFF
TRBV9 NA CASSSREGVGPNEQFF
TRBV12-5 NA CASGLGNTEAFF
TRBV5-4 NA CASSPRHQETQYF
TRBV7-6 NA CASSLGLNTGELFF
TRBV15 TRBD2 CATSIPSGGAYEQFF
TRBV2 NA CASGPVIVNSPLHF
TRBV6-2/TRBV6-3 NA CASSYGHPEQYF
TRBV7-2 TRBD1 CASSPTGDAYEQYF
TRBV7-8 TRBD2 CASRLVSAGGPYEQYF
TRBV4-2 NA CASRMGDTQYF